These T cell receptor beta chains were read from a single sample in a study of graft-versus-host responses after intestinal transplantation. These receptors lack a known antigen. Generated by immunoSEQ multiplex PCR, the TCRdb table keeps only in-frame clones and is missing some. This sample yields 100,000 or so clones, of which around 92% are seen a single time; over 0.15% belongs to the top ten. The specimen comprised unstimulated CD4+ T cells sorted from spleen or lymph node cells, sampled before transplant. Receptor source: a human donor who was the organ donor for an intestinal transplant. Each CDR3 is given with its conserved first and last residue. D genes are given only for firm matches. Clone size is shown for a subset of rows, as once, few, many or a class of expanded clone.

once	TRBV11-3	NA	TRBJ1-1	CASSRTGNTEAFF	TGTGCCAGCAGCCGCACAGGGAACACTGAAGCTTTCTTT
NA	TRBV27	NA	TRBJ1-1	CASRGGGRNTEAFF	TGTGCCAGCAGAGGGGGGGGCCGGAACACTGAAGCTTTCTTT
NA	TRBV12-2	NA	TRBJ1-1	CASRLAGQGIVNTEAFF	TGTGCAAGTCGCTTAGCGGGACAGGGAATCGTGAACACTGAAGCTTTCTTT
NA	TRBV4-1	TRBD2	TRBJ2-1	CASSQLAGGVTYYNEQFF	TGCGCCAGCAGCCAGCTAGCGGGGGGCGTTACTTACTACAATGAGCAGTTCTTC
NA	TRBV5-5	TRBD2	TRBJ2-2	CASSQRGARVTGELFF	TGTGCCAGCAGCCAGCGGGGGGCGCGGGTCACCGGGGAGCTGTTTTTT
NA	TRBV7-2	NA	TRBJ2-2	CASIRDSRTGELFF	TGTGCCAGCATCCGGGACTCTCGCACCGGGGAGCTGTTTTTT
NA	TRBV30	NA	TRBJ1-1	CAWNLQPLNTEAFF	TGTGCCTGGAATCTACAGCCTTTGAACACTGAAGCTTTCTTT
NA	TRBV4-1	TRBD1	TRBJ1-5	CASSQDLWDRHQPQHF	TGCGCCAGCAGCCAAGATCTGTGGGACAGACATCAGCCCCAGCATTTT
NA	TRBV6-1	NA	TRBJ1-1	CASTPPEAFF	TGTGCCAGCACCCCCCCGGAAGCTTTCTTT
NA	TRBV7-3	NA	TRBJ1-6	CASGQTYNSPLHF	TGTGCCAGCGGGCAAACTTATAATTCACCCCTCCACTTT
NA	TRBV9	NA	TRBJ1-5	CASSGGPASNQPQHF	TGTGCCAGCAGCGGCGGCCCGGCGAGCAATCAGCCCCAGCATTTT
NA	TRBV7-3	TRBD2	TRBJ2-7	CASSLASGKTYEQYF	TGTGCCAGCAGCTTAGCTAGCGGGAAGACCTACGAGCAGTACTTC
NA	TRBV4-2	NA	TRBJ1-1	CASSQGAYGLRDTEAFF	TGTGCCAGCAGCCAAGGGGCTTATGGGTTGAGGGACACTGAAGCTTTCTTT
NA	TRBV7-8	TRBD1	TRBJ2-2	CASSLEYRGAGELFF	TGTGCCAGCAGCTTAGAATACAGGGGAGCCGGGGAGCTGTTTTTT
NA	TRBV7-2	NA	TRBJ2-2	CASGIYQNTGELFF	TGTGCCAGCGGCATATATCAAAACACCGGGGAGCTGTTTTTT
NA	TRBV4-3	TRBD2	TRBJ2-3	CASSPIAGAPGDTQYF	TGCGCCAGCAGCCCTATAGCGGGGGCCCCAGGGGATACGCAGTATTTT
NA	TRBV6-5	NA	TRBJ2-3	CASSPYYSTDTQYF	TGTGCCAGCAGTCCCTATTACAGTACAGATACGCAGTATTTT
NA	TRBV7-3	TRBD2	TRBJ2-1	CASSPERGIYNEQFF	TGTGCCAGCAGCCCCGAGCGGGGGATCTACAATGAGCAGTTCTTC
NA	TRBV6-6	NA	TRBJ2-5	CASGTQETQYF	TGTGCCAGCGGGACTCAAGAGACCCAGTACTTC
NA	TRBV27	TRBD1	TRBJ1-1	CASSLRDRGNTEAFF	TGTGCCAGCAGTTTAAGGGACAGGGGGAACACTGAAGCTTTCTTT
NA	TRBV4-3	NA	TRBJ1-2	CASSHSETGIYGYTF	TGCGCCAGCAGCCACTCCGAGACAGGCATTTATGGCTACACCTTC
NA	TRBV7-2	TRBD2	TRBJ2-5	CASSLAAGGRETQYF	TGTGCCAGCAGCTTAGCGGCGGGGGGCCGGGAGACCCAGTACTTC
NA	TRBV6-5	NA	TRBJ1-2	CASSYSVGDGYTF	TGTGCCAGCAGTTACTCGGTGGGAGATGGCTACACCTTC
NA	TRBV7-9	TRBD1	TRBJ1-2	CASSSNRGGGYTF	TGTGCCAGCAGCTCAAACAGGGGTGGTGGCTACACCTTC
NA	TRBV6-1	TRBD1	TRBJ1-2	CASAPSRDRVYGYTF	TGTGCCAGCGCTCCTTCCCGGGACAGGGTCTATGGCTACACCTTC
NA	TRBV7-2	TRBD2	TRBJ2-1	CASSLGLAGMNEQFF	TGTGCCAGCAGCTTAGGACTAGCGGGGATGAATGAGCAGTTCTTC
NA	TRBV19	NA	TRBJ2-2	CASSIWGRANTGELFF	TGTGCCAGTAGTATATGGGGGCGGGCGAACACCGGGGAGCTGTTTTTT
NA	TRBV19	TRBD1	TRBJ2-1	CASGNRGLSYNEQFF	TGTGCCAGTGGGAACAGGGGGCTTTCCTACAATGAGCAGTTCTTC
NA	TRBV18	TRBD2	TRBJ2-5	CASSPSSGQETQYF	TGTGCCAGCTCACCCTCTAGCGGCCAAGAGACCCAGTACTTC
NA	TRBV11-3	TRBD2	TRBJ2-5	CASSPGGAGGPAGTQYF	TGTGCCAGCAGCCCAGGGGGAGCGGGGGGACCTGCAGGGACCCAGTACTTC
NA	TRBV2	NA	TRBJ1-6	CATSNQGPNSPLHF	TGTGCCACTAGTAATCAGGGCCCGAATTCACCCCTCCACTTT
NA	TRBV11-1	NA	TRBJ2-1	CASSFVVRGSGEQFF	TGTGCCAGCAGCTTTGTAGTTCGGGGGTCGGGGGAGCAGTTCTTC
NA	TRBV19	NA	TRBJ1-1	CASSIDRDTEAFF	TGTGCCAGTAGTATAGACAGGGACACTGAAGCTTTCTTT